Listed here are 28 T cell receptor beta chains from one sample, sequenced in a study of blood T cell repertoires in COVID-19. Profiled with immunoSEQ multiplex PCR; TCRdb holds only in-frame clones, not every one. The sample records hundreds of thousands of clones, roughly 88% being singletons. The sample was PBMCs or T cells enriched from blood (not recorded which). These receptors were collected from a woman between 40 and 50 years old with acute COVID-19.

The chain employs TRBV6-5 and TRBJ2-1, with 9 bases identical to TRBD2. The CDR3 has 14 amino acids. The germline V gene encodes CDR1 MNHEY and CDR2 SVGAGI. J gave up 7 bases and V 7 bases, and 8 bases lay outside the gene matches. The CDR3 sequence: CASKGSGSMNEQFF. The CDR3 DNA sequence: TGTGCCAGCAAGGGTAGCGGGAGTATGAATGAGCAGTTCTTC.

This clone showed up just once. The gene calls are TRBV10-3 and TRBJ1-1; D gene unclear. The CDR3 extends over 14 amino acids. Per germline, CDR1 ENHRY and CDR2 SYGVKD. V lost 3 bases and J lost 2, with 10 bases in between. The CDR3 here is CAISEAEGNTEAFF. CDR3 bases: TGTGCCATCAGTGAAGCGGAGGGAAACACTGAAGCTTTCTTT.

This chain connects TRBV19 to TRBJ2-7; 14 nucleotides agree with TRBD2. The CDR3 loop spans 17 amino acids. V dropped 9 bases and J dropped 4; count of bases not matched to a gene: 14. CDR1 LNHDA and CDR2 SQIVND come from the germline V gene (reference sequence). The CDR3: CASQTGTSGSVAYEQYF. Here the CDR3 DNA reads TGTGCCAGCCAAACCGGGACTAGCGGGAGTGTTGCTTACGAGCAGTACTTC. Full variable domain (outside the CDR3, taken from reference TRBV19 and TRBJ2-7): DGGITQSPKYLFRKEGQNVTLSCEQNLNHDAMYWYRQDPGQGLRLIYYSQIVNDFQKGDIAEGYSVSREKKESFPLTVTSAQKNPTAFYLCASQTGTSGSVAYEQYFGPGTRLTVT.

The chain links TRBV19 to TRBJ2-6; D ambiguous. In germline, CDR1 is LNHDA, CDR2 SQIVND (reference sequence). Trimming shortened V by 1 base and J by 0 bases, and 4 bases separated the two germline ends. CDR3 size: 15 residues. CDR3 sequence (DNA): TGTGCCAGTAGTATAGGTATCTCTGGGGCCAACGTCCTGACTTTC. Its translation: CASSIGISGANVLTF.

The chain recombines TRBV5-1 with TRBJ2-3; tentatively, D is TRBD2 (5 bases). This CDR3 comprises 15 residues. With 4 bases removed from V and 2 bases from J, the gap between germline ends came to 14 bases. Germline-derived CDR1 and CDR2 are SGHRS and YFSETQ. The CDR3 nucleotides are TGCGCCAGCAGCCCATTACTAGGGAACACAGATACGCAGTATTTT. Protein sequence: CASSPLLGNTDTQYF.

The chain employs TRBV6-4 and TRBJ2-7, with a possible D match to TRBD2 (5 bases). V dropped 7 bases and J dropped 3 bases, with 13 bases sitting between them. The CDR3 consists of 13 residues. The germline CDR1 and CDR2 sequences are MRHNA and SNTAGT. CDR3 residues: CASTRRVLYEQYF. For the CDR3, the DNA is TGTGCCAGCACTCGGCGGGTTCTCTACGAGCAGTACTTC.

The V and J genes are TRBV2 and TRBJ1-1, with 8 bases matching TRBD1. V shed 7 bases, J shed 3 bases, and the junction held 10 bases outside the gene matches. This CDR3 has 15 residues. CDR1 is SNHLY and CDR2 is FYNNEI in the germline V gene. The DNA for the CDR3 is TGTGCCAGCACTAAAACAGGGGGTTGGGACACTGAAGCTTTCTTT. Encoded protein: CASTKTGGWDTEAFF.

CDR3 protein: CASSFYAQSGLVDRVAETQYF. CDR3 nucleotide sequence: TGTGCCAGCAGTTTCTACGCACAGTCGGGTTTAGTGGACAGGGTGGCCGAGACCCAGTACTTC. V and J are TRBV28 and TRBJ2-5; 8 bases map to TRBD1. V was clipped by 3 bases and J by 5 bases; unmatched bases: 26. This CDR3 contains 21 residues. Germline V gene sequence: CDR1 MDHEN, CDR2 SYDVKM.

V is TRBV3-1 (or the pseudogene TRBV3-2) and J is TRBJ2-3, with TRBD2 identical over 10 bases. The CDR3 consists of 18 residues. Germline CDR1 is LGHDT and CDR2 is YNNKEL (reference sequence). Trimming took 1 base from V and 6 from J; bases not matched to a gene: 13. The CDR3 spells CASSQASGGLAGVDTQYF. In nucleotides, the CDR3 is TGTGCCAGCAGCCAAGCAAGTGGCGGGCTAGCGGGAGTGGATACGCAGTATTTT.

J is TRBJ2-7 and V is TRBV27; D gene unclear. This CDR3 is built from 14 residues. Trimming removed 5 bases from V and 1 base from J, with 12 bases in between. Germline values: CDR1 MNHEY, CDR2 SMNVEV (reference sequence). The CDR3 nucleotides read TGTGCCAGCAGTCCTCCCGGGTCTTCCTACGAGCAGTACTTC. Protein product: CASSPPGSSYEQYF.

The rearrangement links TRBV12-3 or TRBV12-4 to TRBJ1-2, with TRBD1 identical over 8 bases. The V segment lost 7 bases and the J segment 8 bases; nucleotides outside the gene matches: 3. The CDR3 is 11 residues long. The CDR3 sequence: CASTYRGGYTF. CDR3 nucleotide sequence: TGTGCCAGCACTTACAGGGGGGGCTACACCTTC.

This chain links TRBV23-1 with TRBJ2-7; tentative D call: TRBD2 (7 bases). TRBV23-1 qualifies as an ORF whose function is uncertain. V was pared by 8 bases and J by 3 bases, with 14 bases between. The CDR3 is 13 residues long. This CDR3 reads CASGGGRGYEQYV. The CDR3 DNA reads TGCGCCAGCGGGGGGGGCAGGGGCTACGAGCAGTACGTC.

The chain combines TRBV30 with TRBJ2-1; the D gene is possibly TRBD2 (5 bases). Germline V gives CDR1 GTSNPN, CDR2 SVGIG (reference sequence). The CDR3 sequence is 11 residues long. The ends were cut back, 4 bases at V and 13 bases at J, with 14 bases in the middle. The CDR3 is CAWTADYQQFF. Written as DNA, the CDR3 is TGTGCCTGGACCGCAGACTATCAACAGTTCTTC. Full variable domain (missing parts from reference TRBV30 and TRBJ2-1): SQTIHQWPATLVQPVGSPLSLECTVEGTSNPNLYWYRQAAGRGLQLLFYSVGIGQISSEVPQNLSASRPQDRQFILSSKKLLLSDSGFYLCAWTADYQQFFGPGTRLTVL.

CDR3 sequence reads: CSVVRDRGSWMNTEAFF. The CDR3 DNA follows: TGCAGCGTTGTAAGGGACAGGGGTAGTTGGATGAACACTGAAGCTTTCTTT. V usage is TRBV29-1 and J usage is TRBJ1-1; TRBD1 matches at 10 bases. V lost 4 bases to trimming and J lost 0 bases; unmatched junction nucleotides: 11. This CDR3 contains 17 residues. Germline values: CDR1 SQVTM, CDR2 ANQGSEA.

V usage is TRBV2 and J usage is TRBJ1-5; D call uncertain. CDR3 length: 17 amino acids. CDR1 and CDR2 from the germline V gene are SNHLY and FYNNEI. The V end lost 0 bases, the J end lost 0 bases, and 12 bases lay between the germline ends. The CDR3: CASSEAVTGFSNQPQHF. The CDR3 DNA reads TGTGCCAGCAGTGAAGCAGTGACGGGGTTTAGCAATCAGCCCCAGCATTTT.

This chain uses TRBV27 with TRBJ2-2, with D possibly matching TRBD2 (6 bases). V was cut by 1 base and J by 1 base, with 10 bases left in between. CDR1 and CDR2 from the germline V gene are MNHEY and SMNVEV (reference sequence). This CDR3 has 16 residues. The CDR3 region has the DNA TGTGCCAGCAGTTTATACGTGGGAGGGAACACCGGGGAGCTGTTTTTT. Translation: CASSLYVGGNTGELFF.

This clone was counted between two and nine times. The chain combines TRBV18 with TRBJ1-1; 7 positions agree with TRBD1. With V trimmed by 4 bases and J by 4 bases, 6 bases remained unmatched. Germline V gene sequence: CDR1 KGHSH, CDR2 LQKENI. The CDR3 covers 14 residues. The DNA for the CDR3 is TGTGCCAGCTCACTCGACAGGGATGCCACTGAAGCTTTCTTT. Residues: CASSLDRDATEAFF.

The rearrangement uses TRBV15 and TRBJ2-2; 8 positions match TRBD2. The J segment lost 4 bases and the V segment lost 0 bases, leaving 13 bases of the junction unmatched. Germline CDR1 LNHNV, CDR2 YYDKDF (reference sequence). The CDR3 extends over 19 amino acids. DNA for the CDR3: TGTGCCACCAGCAGAGATACCCACCTGGGACTAGGTAGCACCGGGGAGCTGTTTTTT. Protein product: CATSRDTHLGLGSTGELFF.

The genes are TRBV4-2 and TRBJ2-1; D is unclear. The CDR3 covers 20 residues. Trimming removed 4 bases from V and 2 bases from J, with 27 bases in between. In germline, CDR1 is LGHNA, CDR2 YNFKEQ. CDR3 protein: CASSPGSILLSSNTYNEQFF. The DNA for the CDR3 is TGTGCCAGCAGCCCCGGGTCGATACTCCTCTCTTCCAACACCTACAATGAGCAGTTCTTC.

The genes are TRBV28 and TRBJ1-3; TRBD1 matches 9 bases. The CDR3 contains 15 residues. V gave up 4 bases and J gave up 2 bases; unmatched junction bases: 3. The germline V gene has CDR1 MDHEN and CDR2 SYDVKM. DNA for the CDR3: TGTGCCAGCAGTTATACAGGGGGCGCTGGAAACACCATATATTTT. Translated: CASSYTGGAGNTIYF.

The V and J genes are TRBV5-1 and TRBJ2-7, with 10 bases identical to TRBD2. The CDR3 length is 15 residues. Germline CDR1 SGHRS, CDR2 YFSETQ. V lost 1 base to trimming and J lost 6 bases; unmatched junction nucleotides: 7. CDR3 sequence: CASSLPPSGSFEQYF. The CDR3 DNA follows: TGCGCCAGCAGCTTGCCGCCTAGCGGGAGTTTCGAGCAGTACTTC.

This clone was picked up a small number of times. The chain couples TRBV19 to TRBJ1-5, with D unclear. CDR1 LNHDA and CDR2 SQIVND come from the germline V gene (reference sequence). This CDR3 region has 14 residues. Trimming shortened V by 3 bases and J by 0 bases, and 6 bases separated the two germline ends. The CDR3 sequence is CASSIAVSNQPQHF. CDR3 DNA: TGTGCCAGTAGTATCGCAGTTAGCAATCAGCCCCAGCATTTT.

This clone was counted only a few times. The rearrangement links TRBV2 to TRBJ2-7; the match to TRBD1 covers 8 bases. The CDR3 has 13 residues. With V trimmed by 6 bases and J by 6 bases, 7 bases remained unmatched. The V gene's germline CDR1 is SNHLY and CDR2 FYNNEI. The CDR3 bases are TGTGCCAGCAGGCCGGACAGGGCTAGCGAGCAGTACTTC. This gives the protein CASRPDRASEQYF.

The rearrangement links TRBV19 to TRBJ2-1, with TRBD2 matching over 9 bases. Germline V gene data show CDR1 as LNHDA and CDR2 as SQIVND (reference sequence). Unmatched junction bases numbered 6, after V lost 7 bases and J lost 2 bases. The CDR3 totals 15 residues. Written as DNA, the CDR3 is TGTGCCAGTACAAAACTAGCGGGCCCCTACAATGAGCAGTTCTTC. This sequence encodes CASTKLAGPYNEQFF.

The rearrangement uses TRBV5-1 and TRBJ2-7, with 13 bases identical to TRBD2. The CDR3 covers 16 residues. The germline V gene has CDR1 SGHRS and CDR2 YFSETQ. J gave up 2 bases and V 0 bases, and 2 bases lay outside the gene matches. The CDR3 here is CASSLGTSGSTYEQYV. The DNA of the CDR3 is TGCGCCAGCAGCTTGGGGACTAGCGGGAGCACCTACGAGCAGTACGTC.

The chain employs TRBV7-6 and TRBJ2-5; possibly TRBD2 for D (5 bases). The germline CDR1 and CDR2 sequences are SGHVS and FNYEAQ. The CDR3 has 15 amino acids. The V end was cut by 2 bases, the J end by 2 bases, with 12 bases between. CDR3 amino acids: CASSLIERNQETQYF. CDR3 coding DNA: TGTGCCAGCAGCTTAATTGAGCGGAATCAAGAGACCCAGTACTTC.

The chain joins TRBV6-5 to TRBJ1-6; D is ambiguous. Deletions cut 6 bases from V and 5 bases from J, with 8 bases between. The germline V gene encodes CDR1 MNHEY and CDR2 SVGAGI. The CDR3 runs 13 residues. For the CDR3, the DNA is TGTGCCAGCAGCTGGACTAATAATTCACCCCTCCACTTT. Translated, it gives CASSWTNNSPLHF.

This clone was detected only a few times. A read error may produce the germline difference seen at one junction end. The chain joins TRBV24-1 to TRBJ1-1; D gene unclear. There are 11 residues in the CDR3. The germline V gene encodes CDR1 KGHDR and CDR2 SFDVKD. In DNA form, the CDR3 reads TGTGCCACCAGTGATTCGTTACGGGTAATCTTT. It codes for CATSDSLRVIF.